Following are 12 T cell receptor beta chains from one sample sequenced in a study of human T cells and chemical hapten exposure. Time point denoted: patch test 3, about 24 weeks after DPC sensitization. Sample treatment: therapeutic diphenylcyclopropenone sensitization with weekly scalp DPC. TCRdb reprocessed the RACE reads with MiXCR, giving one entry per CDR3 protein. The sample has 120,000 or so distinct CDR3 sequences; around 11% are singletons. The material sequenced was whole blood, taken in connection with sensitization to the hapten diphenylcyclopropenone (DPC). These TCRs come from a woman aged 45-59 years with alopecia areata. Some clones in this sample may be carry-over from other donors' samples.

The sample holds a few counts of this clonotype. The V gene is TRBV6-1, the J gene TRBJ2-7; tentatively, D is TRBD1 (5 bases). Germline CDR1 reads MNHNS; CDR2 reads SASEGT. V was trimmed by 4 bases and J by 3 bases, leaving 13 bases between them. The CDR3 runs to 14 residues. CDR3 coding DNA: TGTGCCAGCAGTGGCTCGACAGAGCTCTACGAGCAGTACTTC. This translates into CASSGSTELYEQYF.

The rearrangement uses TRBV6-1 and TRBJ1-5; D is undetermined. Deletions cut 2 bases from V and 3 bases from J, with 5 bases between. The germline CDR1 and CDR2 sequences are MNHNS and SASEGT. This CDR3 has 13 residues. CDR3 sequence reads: CASSERANQPQHF. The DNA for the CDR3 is TGTGCCAGCAGTGAACGGGCCAATCAGCCCCAGCATTTT.

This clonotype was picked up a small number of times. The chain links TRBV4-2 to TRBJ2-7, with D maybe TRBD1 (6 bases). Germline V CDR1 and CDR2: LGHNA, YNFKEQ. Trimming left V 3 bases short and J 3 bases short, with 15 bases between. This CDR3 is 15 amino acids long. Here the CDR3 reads CASSQYQTGNYEQYF. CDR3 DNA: TGTGCCAGCAGCCAGTACCAAACAGGGAACTACGAGCAGTACTTC.

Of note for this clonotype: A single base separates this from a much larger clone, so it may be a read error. CDR3 loop: CASSSEGRITTRWDTQYF. In DNA, the CDR3 is TGTGCCAGCAGCTCGGAGGGCCGAATCACCACCCGATGGGATACGCAGTATTTT. The rearrangement uses TRBV7-2 and TRBJ2-3; tentative D call: TRBD2 (6 bases). The germline V gene has CDR1 SGHTA and CDR2 FQGNSA. The CDR3 totals 18 residues. The ends were cut back, 4 bases at V and 6 bases at J, with 26 bases in the middle.

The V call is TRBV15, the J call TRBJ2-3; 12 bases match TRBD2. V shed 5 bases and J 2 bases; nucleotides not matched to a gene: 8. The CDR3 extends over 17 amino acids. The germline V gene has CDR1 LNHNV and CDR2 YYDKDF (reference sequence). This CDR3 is CATSPRTSGTDTDTQYF. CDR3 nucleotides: TGTGCCACCAGCCCCCGGACTAGCGGGACTGACACAGATACGCAGTATTTT.

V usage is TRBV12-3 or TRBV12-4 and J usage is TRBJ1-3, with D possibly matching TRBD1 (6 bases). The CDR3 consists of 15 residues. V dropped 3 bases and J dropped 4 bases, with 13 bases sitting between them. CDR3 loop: CASSFGGLGGNTIYF. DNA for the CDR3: TGTGCCAGCAGTTTCGGGGGGCTGGGGGGAAACACCATATATTTT.

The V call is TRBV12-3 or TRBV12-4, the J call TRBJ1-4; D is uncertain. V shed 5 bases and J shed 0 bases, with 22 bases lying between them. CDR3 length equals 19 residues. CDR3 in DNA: TGTGCCAGCAGTCCCCCCCGTCAGGTTCCGAGAGCAACTAATGAAAAACTGTTTTTT. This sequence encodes CASSPPRQVPRATNEKLFF.

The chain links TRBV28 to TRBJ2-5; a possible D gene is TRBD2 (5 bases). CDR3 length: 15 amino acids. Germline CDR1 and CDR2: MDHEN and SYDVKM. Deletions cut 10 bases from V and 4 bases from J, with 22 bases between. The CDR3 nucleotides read TGTGCCACCCTCACGGACTCCTACGGTACAGAGACCCAGTACTTC. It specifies CATLTDSYGTETQYF.

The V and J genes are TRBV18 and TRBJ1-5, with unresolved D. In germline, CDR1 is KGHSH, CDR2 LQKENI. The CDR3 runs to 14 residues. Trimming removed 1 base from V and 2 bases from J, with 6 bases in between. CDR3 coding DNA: TGTGCCAGCTCACCACTCAGAGGCAATCAGCCCCAGCATTTT. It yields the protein CASSPLRGNQPQHF.

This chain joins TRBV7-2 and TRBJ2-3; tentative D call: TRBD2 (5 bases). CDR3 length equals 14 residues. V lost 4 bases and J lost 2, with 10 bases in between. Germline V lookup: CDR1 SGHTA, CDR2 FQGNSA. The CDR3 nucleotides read TGTGCCAGCAGCTACGGACTGGTCACAGATACGCAGTATTTT. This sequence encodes CASSYGLVTDTQYF. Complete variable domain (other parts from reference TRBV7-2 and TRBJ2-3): GAGVSQSPSNKVTEKGKDVELRCDPISGHTALYWYRQSLGQGLEFLIYFQGNSAPDKSGLPSDRFSAERTGGSVSTLTIQRTQQEDSAVYLCASSYGLVTDTQYFGPGTRLTVL.

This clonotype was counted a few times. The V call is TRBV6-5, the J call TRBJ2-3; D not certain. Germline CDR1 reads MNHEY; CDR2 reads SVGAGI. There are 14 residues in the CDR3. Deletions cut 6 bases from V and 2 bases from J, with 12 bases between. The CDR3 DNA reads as TGTGCCAGCAGCCGCCCGGCCGCCACAGATACGCAGTATTTT. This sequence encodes CASSRPAATDTQYF.

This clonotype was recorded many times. The CDR3 region is CASSLNGAADTQYF. CDR3 sequence (DNA): TGTGCCAGCAGTTTAAACGGCGCCGCAGATACGCAGTATTTT. The chain is built from TRBV28 and TRBJ2-3; D is unclear. This CDR3 spans 14 amino acids. Germline CDR1 is MDHEN and CDR2 is SYDVKM. V lost 2 bases, J lost 4 bases, and 10 bases lay in between.